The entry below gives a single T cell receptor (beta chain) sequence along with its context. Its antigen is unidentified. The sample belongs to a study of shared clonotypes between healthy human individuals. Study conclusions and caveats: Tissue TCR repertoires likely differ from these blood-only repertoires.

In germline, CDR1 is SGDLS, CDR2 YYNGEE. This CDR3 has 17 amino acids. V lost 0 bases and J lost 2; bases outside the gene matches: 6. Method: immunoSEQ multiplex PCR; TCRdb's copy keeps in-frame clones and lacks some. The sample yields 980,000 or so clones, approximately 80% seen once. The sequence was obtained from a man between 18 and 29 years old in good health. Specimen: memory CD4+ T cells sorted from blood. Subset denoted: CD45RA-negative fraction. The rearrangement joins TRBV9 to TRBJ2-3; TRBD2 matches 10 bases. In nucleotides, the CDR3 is TGTGCCAGCAGCGTAGATCCCAGCGGGGGGGTCACAGATACGCAGTATTTT. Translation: CASSVDPSGGVTDTQYF.